This is a list of T cell receptor beta chains from one sample in a study of PD-1 blockade in classical Hodgkin lymphoma. Profiled with immunoSEQ multiplex PCR; TCRdb holds only in-frame clones, not every one. Among about 97,000 clones listed, approximately 88% were seen once. Sequences were derived from peripheral blood mononuclear cells (PBMCs), sampled at baseline. These receptor sequences come from a human donor with classical Hodgkin lymphoma. The CDR3 runs from the conserved cysteine through the conserved F or W. D genes are given only for firm matches. Rows may omit the clone size; those that give it use once, few, many or a size class.

16,TRBJ2-1,once,.,TRBV21-1,CASIGPLAVKHNEQFF,TGTGCCAGCATTGGACCGCTGGCGGTTAAGCACAATGAGCAGTTCTTC
13,TRBJ2-7,.,.,TRBV6-6,CASSYSTRREQYF,TGTGCCAGCAGTTACTCGACGAGGCGCGAGCAGTACTTC
13,TRBJ2-5,.,.,TRBV15,CATSRGLQETQYF,TGTGCCACCAGCAGGGGCCTACAAGAGACCCAGTACTTC
16,TRBJ2-3,.,TRBD2,TRBV5-4,CASSSMLAGEGDTQYF,TGTGCCAGCAGCTCGATGCTAGCGGGAGAGGGTGATACGCAGTATTTT
15,TRBJ2-1,.,TRBD2,TRBV5-6,CASSPGLAGVNEQFF,TGTGCCAGCTCTCCGGGGCTAGCGGGAGTTAATGAGCAGTTCTTC
16,TRBJ2-7,.,TRBD2,TRBV11-2,CASSPRLAGRPYEQYF,TGTGCCAGCAGCCCACGACTAGCGGGACGCCCCTACGAGCAGTACTTC
14,TRBJ2-1,.,.,TRBV10-3,CAISRDGLYNEQFF,TGTGCCATCAGCCGGGACGGACTCTACAATGAGCAGTTCTTC
15,TRBJ2-5,.,.,TRBV27,CASSLRAGWTETQYF,TGTGCCAGCAGTTTAAGGGCAGGGTGGACGGAGACCCAGTACTTC
15,TRBJ2-3,.,TRBD2,TRBV5-4,CASRRAGTSTDTQYF,TGTGCCAGCAGGAGAGCGGGGACTAGCACAGATACGCAGTATTTT
13,TRBJ1-2,.,.,TRBV14,CASSLGVNYGYTF,TGTGCCAGCAGCTTGGGGGTGAACTATGGCTACACCTTC
13,TRBJ1-1,.,.,TRBV6-6,CASSYRDNTEAFF,TGTGCCAGCAGTTACCGGGATAACACTGAAGCTTTCTTT
14,TRBJ2-2,once,.,TRBV28,CASSRSGVTGELFF,TGTGCCAGCAGCCGTTCGGGGGTCACCGGGGAGCTGTTTTTT
14,TRBJ2-7,.,TRBD1,TRBV5-4,CASSPTGVLNEQYF,TGTGCCAGCAGCCCAACAGGGGTTCTCAACGAGCAGTACTTC
15,TRBJ2-5,.,.,TRBV5-1,CASSLGQGGKETQYF,TGCGCCAGCAGCTTGGGGCAGGGGGGGAAGGAGACCCAGTACTTC
15,TRBJ2-1,.,TRBD2,TRBV4-1,CASSQSAGDYNEQFF,TGCGCCAGCAGCCAATCCGCGGGGGACTACAATGAGCAGTTCTTC
16,TRBJ2-3,.,TRBD2,TRBV4-1,CASSYRSGSVTDTQYF,TGCGCCAGCAGTTACCGGAGCGGGAGTGTGACAGATACGCAGTATTTT
12,TRBJ2-7,.,TRBD1,TRBV6-1,CASTGTGYEQYF,TGTGCCAGCACCGGGACAGGTTACGAGCAGTACTTC
12,TRBJ1-1,.,.,TRBV7-9,CASSFWGTEAFF,TGTGCCAGCAGCTTTTGGGGGACTGAAGCTTTCTTT
16,TRBJ2-3,few,.,TRBV5-1,CASSSLSRSSTDTQYF,TGCGCCAGCAGCTCTCTCTCCAGGTCTAGCACAGATACGCAGTATTTT
12,TRBJ2-5,.,TRBD1,TRBV6-5,CARGTDRETQYF,TGTGCCAGAGGGACAGACAGAGAGACCCAGTACTTC